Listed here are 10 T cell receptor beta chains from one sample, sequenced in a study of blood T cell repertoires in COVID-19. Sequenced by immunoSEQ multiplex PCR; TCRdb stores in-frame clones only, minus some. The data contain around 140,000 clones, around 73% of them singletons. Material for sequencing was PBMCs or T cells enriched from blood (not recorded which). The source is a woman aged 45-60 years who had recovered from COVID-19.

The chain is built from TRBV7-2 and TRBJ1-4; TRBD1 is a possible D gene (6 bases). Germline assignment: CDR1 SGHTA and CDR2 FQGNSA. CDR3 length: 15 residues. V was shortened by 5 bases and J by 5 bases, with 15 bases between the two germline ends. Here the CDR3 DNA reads TGTGCCAGCAGCAGGACTGCGACAGGCAATGAAAAACTGTTTTTT. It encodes CASSRTATGNEKLFF.

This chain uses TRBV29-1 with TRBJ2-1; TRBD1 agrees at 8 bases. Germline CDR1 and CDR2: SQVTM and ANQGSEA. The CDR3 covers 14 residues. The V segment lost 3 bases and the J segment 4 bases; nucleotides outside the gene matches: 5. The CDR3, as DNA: TGCAGCGTTGAGGACAGGGTCCTTTACAATGAGCAGTTCTTC. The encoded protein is CSVEDRVLYNEQFF.

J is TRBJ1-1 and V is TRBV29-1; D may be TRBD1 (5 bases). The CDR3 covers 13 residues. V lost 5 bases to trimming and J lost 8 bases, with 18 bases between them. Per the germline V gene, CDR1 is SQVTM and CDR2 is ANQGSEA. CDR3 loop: CSVPSGGTSEAFF. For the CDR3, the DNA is TGCAGCGTTCCTAGTGGGGGGACCTCGGAAGCTTTCTTT.

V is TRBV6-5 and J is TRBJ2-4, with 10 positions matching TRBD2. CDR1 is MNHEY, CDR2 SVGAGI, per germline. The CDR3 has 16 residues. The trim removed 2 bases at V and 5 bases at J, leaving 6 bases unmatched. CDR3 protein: CASSYASGGGQNIQYF. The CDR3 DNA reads TGTGCCAGCAGTTACGCTAGCGGGGGCGGTCAAAACATTCAGTACTTC.

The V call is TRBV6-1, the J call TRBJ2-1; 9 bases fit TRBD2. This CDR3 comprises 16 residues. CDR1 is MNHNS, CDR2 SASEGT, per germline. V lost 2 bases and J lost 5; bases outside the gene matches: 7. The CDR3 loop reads CASSEKRGALNNEQFF. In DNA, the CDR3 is TGTGCCAGCAGTGAAAAGCGGGGGGCCCTCAACAATGAGCAGTTCTTC.

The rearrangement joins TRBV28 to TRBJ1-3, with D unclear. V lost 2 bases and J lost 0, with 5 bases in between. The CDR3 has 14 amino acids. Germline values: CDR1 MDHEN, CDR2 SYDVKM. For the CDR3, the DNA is TGTGCCAGCAGTTTAGGGAGCTCTGGAAACACCATATATTTT. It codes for CASSLGSSGNTIYF.

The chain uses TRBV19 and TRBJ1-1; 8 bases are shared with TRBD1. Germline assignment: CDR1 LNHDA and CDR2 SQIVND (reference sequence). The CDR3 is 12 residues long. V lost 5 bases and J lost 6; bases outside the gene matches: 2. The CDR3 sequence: CASSSQGAEAFF. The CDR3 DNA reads TGTGCCAGTAGTTCACAGGGGGCTGAAGCTTTCTTT.

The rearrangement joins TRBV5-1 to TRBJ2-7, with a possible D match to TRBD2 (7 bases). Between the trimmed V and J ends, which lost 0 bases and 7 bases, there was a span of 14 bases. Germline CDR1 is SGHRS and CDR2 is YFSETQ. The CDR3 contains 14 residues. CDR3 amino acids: CASSLEGGGYEQYV. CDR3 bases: TGCGCCAGCAGCTTGGAGGGGGGAGGGTATGAGCAGTACGTC.

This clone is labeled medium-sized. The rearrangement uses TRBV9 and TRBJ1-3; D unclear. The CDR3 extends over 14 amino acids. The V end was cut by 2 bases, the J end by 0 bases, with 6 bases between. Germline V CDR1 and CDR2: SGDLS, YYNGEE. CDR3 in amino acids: CASSVYSSGNTIYF. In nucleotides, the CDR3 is TGTGCCAGCAGCGTCTACAGCTCTGGAAACACCATATATTTT.

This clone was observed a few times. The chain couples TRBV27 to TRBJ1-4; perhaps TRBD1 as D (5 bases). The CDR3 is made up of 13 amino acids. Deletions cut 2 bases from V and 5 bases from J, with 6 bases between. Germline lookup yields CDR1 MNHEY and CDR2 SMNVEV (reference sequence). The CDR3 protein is CASSLRQNEKLFF. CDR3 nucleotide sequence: TGTGCCAGCAGTTTAAGACAGAATGAAAAACTGTTTTTT.